A single sample is the source of the 14 T cell receptor beta chains below, sequenced in a study of blood T cells in healthy people across ages (dated by TCRdb to between 2015 and 2017). Receptor libraries were prepared by 5' RACE. TCRdb shows the sequencer as Illumina HiSeq 2500. A second PCR of about 6 to 11 cycles was run with a J-beta primer mix and a sample-barcoded 5' primer. TCRdb trimmed the raw reads at Q25, called clones with MiXCR and kept productive beta chains. Entries are consolidated by CDR3 protein sequence, retaining the most common genes and DNA. This sample comprises 800,000 or so distinct CDR3 sequences, around 25% of them detected only once. The ten largest account for 3% to 4% of the sample. These sequences were also reported in another study, on T cells of mothers and their children.

Sequenced: blood. The source is a boy aged 10-17 years in good health.

The chain has TRBV2 and TRBJ1-2; possibly TRBD1 for D (5 bases). CDR3 length: 14 amino acids. Germline lookup yields CDR1 SNHLY and CDR2 FYNNEI. Deletions cut 6 bases from V and 5 bases from J, with 16 bases between. The CDR3 is CASRRGEGGYGYTF. CDR3 sequence (DNA): TGTGCCAGCAGGAGGGGAGAGGGTGGATATGGCTACACCTTC.

The gene calls are TRBV7-9 and TRBJ2-1; D possibly corresponds to TRBD2 (6 bases). V lost 4 bases, J lost 5 bases, and 18 bases lay in between. Germline CDR1 reads SEHNR; CDR2 reads FQNEAQ (reference sequence). This CDR3 contains 16 residues. The CDR3 loop reads CASSSPLAETDNEQFF. CDR3 DNA: TGTGCCAGCAGCTCTCCTTTAGCGGAGACGGACAATGAGCAGTTCTTC. Drawing the rest from reference TRBV7-9 and TRBJ2-1, the complete variable domain is DTGVSQNPRHKITKRGQNVTFRCDPISEHNRLYWYRQTLGQGPEFLTYFQNEAQLEKSRLLSDRFSAERPKGSFSTLEIQRTEQGDSAMYLCASSSPLAETDNEQFFGPGTRLTVL.

The genes are TRBV4-3 and TRBJ2-2; D is unresolved. V gave up 0 bases and J gave up 9 bases, with 14 bases separating them. The V gene's germline CDR1 is LGHNA and CDR2 YSLEER. The CDR3 is 15 amino acids. CDR3 residues: CASSQDRTSPRELFF. DNA of the CDR3: TGCGCCAGCAGCCAAGATCGGACGTCTCCCAGGGAGCTGTTTTTT.

The CDR3 region is CASSLDFSGTLRRNEQFF. CDR3 DNA sequence: TGTGCCAGCAGCTTAGATTTCAGCGGGACCCTCCGGAGGAATGAGCAGTTCTTC. The chain is built from TRBV7-2 and TRBJ2-1, with 7 nucleotides matching TRBD2. CDR3 length: 18 amino acids. CDR1 and CDR2 (germline): SGHTA, FQGNSA. The V segment lost 1 base and the J segment 7 bases; nucleotides outside the gene matches: 16.

The chain carries TRBV7-2 and TRBJ2-2, with TRBD1 matching 7 bases. Germline loops: CDR1 SGHTA, CDR2 FQGNSA. The CDR3 runs 17 residues. The V segment lost 1 base and the J segment 0 bases; nucleotides outside the gene matches: 5. CDR3 DNA: TGTGCCAGCAGCTTAGTTCAGGGGGTCGCGAACACCGGGGAGCTGTTTTTT. This encodes CASSLVQGVANTGELFF.

This clonotype appeared a few times. The gene calls are TRBV2 and TRBJ2-1; 8 bases map to TRBD1. The J call is in doubt because the DNA end fits TRBJ2-7 better. From germline, CDR1 is SNHLY and CDR2 FYNNEI. The CDR3 has 15 amino acids. CDR3 nucleotides: TGTGCCAGCAGTGTTCGGGACAGGCGTTCCTACGAGCAGTACTTC. Protein product: CASSVRDRRSYEQYF.

The J gene is TRBJ2-5, the V gene TRBV12-3 or TRBV12-4; a possible D gene is TRBD2 (6 bases). V was shortened by 6 bases and J by 3 bases, with 14 bases between the two germline ends. This CDR3 has 14 amino acids. CDR3 in DNA: TGTGCCAGCAGCCGCGGGACTGACAAAGAGACCCAGTACTTC. Amino acids: CASSRGTDKETQYF.

In this sample, this clonotype turned up a few times. The V and J genes are TRBV9 and TRBJ2-7, with D possibly matching TRBD1 (5 bases). V lost 1 base and J 5 bases, leaving 13 bases between the germline ends. The CDR3 covers 14 residues. Germline V CDR1 and CDR2: SGDLS, YYNGEE. CDR3 sequence (DNA): TGTGCCAGCAGCGTATTGCCAGGGCACCACGAGCAGTACTTC. Translated: CASSVLPGHHEQYF.

CDR3 protein: CSAMGGQASDSYEQYF. CDR3 DNA: TGCAGTGCTATGGGAGGACAAGCCTCCGACTCCTACGAGCAGTACTTC. The rearrangement joins TRBV20-1 to TRBJ2-1; D is perhaps TRBD2 (6 bases). The DNA matches TRBJ2-7 better at its end, which makes the J call doubtful. This CDR3 has 16 amino acids. The germline CDR1 and CDR2 sequences are DFQATT and SNEGSKA (reference sequence).

This clonotype was counted only a few times. The chain has TRBV5-5 and TRBJ1-2; 8 bases agree with TRBD1. Trimming took 2 bases from V and 6 from J; bases not matched to a gene: 9. The CDR3 runs 15 residues. Germline V gene sequence: CDR1 SGHKS, CDR2 YYEKEE (reference sequence). The CDR3 coding sequence is TGTGCCAGCAGCTTCCTATGGACAGGGACAGATGGCTACACCTTC. It translates to CASSFLWTGTDGYTF. Based on the CDR3 plus reference TRBV5-5 and TRBJ1-2, the full variable domain is DAGVTQSPTHLIKTRGQQVTLRCSPISGHKSVSWYQQVLGQGPQFIFQYYEKEERGRGNFPDRFSARQFPNYSSELNVNALLLGDSALYLCASSFLWTGTDGYTFGSGTRLTVV.

The chain couples TRBV5-1 to TRBJ2-2, with 9 nucleotides matching TRBD1. Germline values: CDR1 SGHRS, CDR2 YFSETQ. The CDR3 totals 17 residues. J lost 7 bases, V lost 0 bases, and 10 bases had no gene match. DNA of the CDR3: TGCGCCAGCAGCTTGGCCATCGGACAGGGGACGGACGGGGAGCTGTTTTTT. Residues: CASSLAIGQGTDGELFF.

In this sample, this clonotype turned up a few times. At one boundary the junction diverges from the germline segment, which might be a read error. This chain uses TRBV4-3 with TRBJ1-2; weak D call: TRBD1 (5 bases). This CDR3 has 15 amino acids. Germline CDR1 and CDR2: LGHNA and YSLEER. The CDR3 DNA follows: TGCGTCAGCAGCCAAGGGGCACAGATGCCCTCTGGCTACACCTTC. It is translated as CVSSQGAQMPSGYTF.

The genes are TRBV5-1 and TRBJ2-4; D perhaps matches TRBD1 (5 bases). The ends were cut back, 1 base at V and 5 bases at J, with 10 bases in the middle. The CDR3 loop spans 14 amino acids. Germline V gene sequence: CDR1 SGHRS, CDR2 YFSETQ. The CDR3 reads CASSLKGSENIQYF. The CDR3 DNA follows: TGCGCCAGCAGCTTGAAGGGGTCCGAAAACATTCAGTACTTC.

This clonotype has more than one count but fewer than ten. The chain employs TRBV6-6 and TRBJ2-4, with TRBD1 matching 7 bases. The length of the CDR3 is 15 residues. After removal of 1 base from V and 8 bases from J, the junction contained 8 bases not matched to a gene. The germline gives CDR1 MNHNY, CDR2 SVGAGI (reference sequence). CDR3 DNA: TGTGCCAGCAGTTACTGGCCGTCTCAGGGGGACATTCAGTACTTC. It encodes CASSYWPSQGDIQYF.